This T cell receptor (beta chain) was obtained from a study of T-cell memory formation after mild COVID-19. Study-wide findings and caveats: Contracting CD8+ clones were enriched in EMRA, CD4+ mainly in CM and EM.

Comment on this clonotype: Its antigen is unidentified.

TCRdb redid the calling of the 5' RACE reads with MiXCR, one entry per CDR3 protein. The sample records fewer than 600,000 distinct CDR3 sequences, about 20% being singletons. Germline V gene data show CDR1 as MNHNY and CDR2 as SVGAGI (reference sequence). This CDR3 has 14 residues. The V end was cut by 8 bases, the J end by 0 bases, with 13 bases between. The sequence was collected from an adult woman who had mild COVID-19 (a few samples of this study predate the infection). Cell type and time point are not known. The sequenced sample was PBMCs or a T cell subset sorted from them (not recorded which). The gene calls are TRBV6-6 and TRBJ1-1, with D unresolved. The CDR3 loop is CASGLNPMNTEAFF. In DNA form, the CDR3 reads TGTGCCAGCGGGCTAAATCCGATGAACACTGAAGCTTTCTTT.